These 20 T cell receptor beta chains were sequenced from one sample in a study of blood T cell repertoires in COVID-19. Libraries were prepared by immunoSEQ multiplex PCR; TCRdb keeps only in-frame clonotypes and omits some of them. The sample comprises 25,000 to 35,000 clones, more than 90% of which are singletons, and 7.5% to 8.5% rests with the top ten. What was sequenced was peripheral blood. The source of these receptors is a man between 65 and 85 years old with active or convalescent COVID-19.

The J gene is TRBJ2-7, the V gene TRBV7-2; the D gene is possibly TRBD2 (6 bases). V lost 5 bases and J lost 6, with 11 bases in between. Per the germline V gene, CDR1 is SGHTA and CDR2 is FQGNSA. This CDR3 spans 12 amino acids. The CDR3 sequence: CASSPTRSEQYF. Here the CDR3 DNA reads TGTGCCAGCAGCCCGACTAGGAGCGAGCAGTACTTC.

This chain links TRBV6-5 with TRBJ2-7, with TRBD1 matching over 10 bases. J gave up 3 bases and V 4 bases, and 3 bases lay outside the gene matches. The germline gives CDR1 MNHEY, CDR2 SVGAGI. The CDR3 is 14 amino acids. CDR3 nucleotides: TGTGCCAGCAGTTCGGACAGGGGGTACTACGAGCAGTACTTC. This encodes CASSSDRGYYEQYF.

This clone came up once. The rearrangement links TRBV20-1 to TRBJ2-1; D gene ambiguous. Germline V lookup: CDR1 DFQATT, CDR2 SNEGSKA (reference sequence). Trimming took 3 bases from V and 9 from J, leaving 9 bases between them. The CDR3 runs 11 residues. The CDR3, as DNA: TGCAGTGCTAGGGAACTAACTGAGCAGTTCTTC. This sequence encodes CSARELTEQFF.

This sequence joins TRBV2 and TRBJ1-2; maybe TRBD1 (6 bases). The V end lost 4 bases, the J end lost 4 bases, and 10 bases lay between the germline ends. Germline V lookup: CDR1 SNHLY, CDR2 FYNNEI. The CDR3 is made up of 13 amino acids. CDR3 residues: CASSGLRGYGYTF. The CDR3 DNA reads as TGTGCCAGCAGTGGCCTCAGGGGCTATGGCTACACCTTC. The full variable domain, in which reference TRBV2 and TRBJ1-2 provide the parts outside the CDR3, is EPEVTQTPSHQVTQMGQEVILRCVPISNHLYFYWYRQILGQKVEFLVSFYNNEISEKSEIFDDQFSVERPDGSNFTLKIRSTKLEDSAMYFCASSGLRGYGYTFGSGTRLTVV.

This chain links TRBV2 with TRBJ2-1; 15 bases align to TRBD2. The V gene end was trimmed by 6 bases and the J gene end by 7 bases; junction bases not matched to a gene: 4. The CDR3 runs 15 residues. From germline, CDR1 is SNHLY and CDR2 FYNNEI. CDR3 DNA: TGTGCCAGCAGCCCGGGACTAGCGGGAGGTAATGAGCAGTTCTTC. This sequence encodes CASSPGLAGGNEQFF.

The V call is TRBV12-5, the J call TRBJ2-3; 10 bases line up with TRBD1. The length of the CDR3 is 15 residues. J was trimmed by 4 bases and V by 6 bases; bases with no gene match: 7. CDR1 is LGHNT, CDR2 FRNRAP, per germline. CDR3 protein: CASGEGQGFSDTQYF. The CDR3, as DNA: TGTGCTAGTGGCGAGGGACAGGGGTTTTCAGATACGCAGTATTTT.

The sample holds one count of this clone. V and J are TRBV4-1 and TRBJ2-1; D is undetermined. V lost 4 bases and J lost 7, with 14 bases in between. CDR3 length: 14 residues. Per the germline V gene, CDR1 is MGHRA and CDR2 is YSYEKL. CDR3 in DNA: TGCGCCAGCAGCCCCGCGACGGGTATGAATGAGCAGTTCTTC. This sequence encodes CASSPATGMNEQFF.

The chain combines TRBV3-1 (or the pseudogene TRBV3-2) with TRBJ2-3, with D unclear. Looked up from germline, CDR1 is LGHDT and CDR2 is YNNKEL (reference sequence). This CDR3 is built from 13 residues. Trimming took 3 bases from V and 0 from J, leaving 4 bases between them. The DNA for the CDR3 is TGTGCCAGCAGCCAGGCAAGCACAGATACGCAGTATTTT. Translating it yields CASSQASTDTQYF.

The chain combines TRBV6-2 or TRBV6-3 with TRBJ1-1; D might be TRBD1 (6 bases). The CDR3 has 11 residues. V was trimmed by 6 bases and J by 6 bases, leaving 8 bases between them. The germline gives CDR1 MNHEY, CDR2 SVGEGT. The CDR3, as DNA: TGTGCCAGCAGCCAGGGGTCTGAAGCTTTCTTT. This gives the protein CASSQGSEAFF.

This clone was observed once. CDR3 residues: CASSRGSITEAFF. The CDR3 DNA is TGTGCCAGCAGCCGAGGGAGTATCACTGAAGCTTTCTTT. The chain combines TRBV7-9 with TRBJ1-1; D remains unclear. Trimming took off 5 bases at V and 4 bases at J, with 11 bases between the two ends. CDR3 length equals 13 residues. CDR1 SEHNR and CDR2 FQNEAQ come from the germline V gene (reference sequence).

V is TRBV5-4 and J is TRBJ1-2; D possibly corresponds to TRBD1 (6 bases). V was pared by 4 bases and J by 2 bases, with 21 bases between. The germline V gene has CDR1 SGHNT and CDR2 YYREEE (reference sequence). This CDR3 comprises 17 residues. The CDR3 DNA reads as TGTGCCAGCAGCCCGTCCGTTTCCCACCAGGGGAACTATGGCTACACCTTC. Translation: CASSPSVSHQGNYGYTF.

In this sample, this clone turned up once. The chain combines TRBV7-3 with TRBJ1-1, with D perhaps TRBD1 (6 bases). The germline V gene encodes CDR1 SGHTA and CDR2 FQGTGA. This CDR3 spans 14 amino acids. Trimming left V 5 bases short and J 1 base short, with 11 bases between. The CDR3 nucleotides read TGTGCCAGCAGCCCACAGGGTGCGAACACTGAAGCTTTCTTT. The encoded protein is CASSPQGANTEAFF.

The chain employs TRBV6-1 and TRBJ1-2, with 7 bases identical to TRBD1. The ends lost 1 base at V and 7 bases at J; junction bases unmatched: 6. The length of the CDR3 is 14 residues. Germline V gene sequence: CDR1 MNHNS, CDR2 SASEGT. The CDR3 DNA reads TGTGCCAGCAGTGAAGTGGGGGACAGAATTGGCTACACCTTC. The encoded protein is CASSEVGDRIGYTF.

The rearrangement links TRBV5-6 to TRBJ2-3; 13 bases fit TRBD2. The CDR3 spans 17 residues. Germline V lookup: CDR1 SGHDT, CDR2 YYEEEE. The V gene end was trimmed by 4 bases and the J gene end by 4 bases; junction bases not matched to a gene: 9. The CDR3 region is CASSTKLAGGYSDTQYF. The CDR3, as DNA: TGTGCCAGCAGCACCAAACTAGCGGGAGGGTACTCAGATACGCAGTATTTT.

V is TRBV24-1 and J is TRBJ1-4; D gene ambiguous. The length of the CDR3 is 15 residues. The V gene's germline CDR1 is KGHDR and CDR2 SFDVKD. The V end was cut by 2 bases, the J end by 5 bases, with 11 bases between. In DNA form, the CDR3 reads TGTGCCACCAGTGATTCAGACGCGGTCAATGAAAAACTGTTTTTT. Its protein product is CATSDSDAVNEKLFF.

The chain joins TRBV7-3 to TRBJ2-1; D possibly corresponds to TRBD2 (5 bases). V was cut by 7 bases and J by 6 bases, with 22 bases left in between. Germline values: CDR1 SGHTA, CDR2 FQGTGA. The CDR3 is made up of 16 amino acids. Here the CDR3 DNA reads TGTGCCAGCAACGCCTTAAGCCTAGCATTTACCAATGAGCAGTTCTTC. Translated: CASNALSLAFTNEQFF.

The CDR3 is CATSRDRGVSYGYTF. CDR3 coding DNA: TGTGCCACCAGCAGAGACAGGGGAGTCAGCTATGGCTACACCTTC. The rearrangement joins TRBV15 to TRBJ1-2; perhaps TRBD1 as D (6 bases). CDR1 LNHNV and CDR2 YYDKDF come from the germline V gene (reference sequence). The CDR3 is made up of 15 amino acids. Trimming left V 0 bases short and J 4 bases short, with 12 bases between.

This chain uses TRBV6-5 with TRBJ2-5; D is uncertain. In germline, CDR1 is MNHEY, CDR2 SVGAGI. CDR3 length: 13 amino acids. DNA of the CDR3: TGTGCTCATGGTCAGGTCCGTCTGGAGACCCAGTACTTC. Translating gives CAHGQVRLETQYF.

This clone was detected once. The chain employs TRBV5-1 and TRBJ1-1; 7 nucleotides agree with TRBD1. V was clipped by 2 bases and J by 1 base; unmatched bases: 8. This CDR3 is built from 16 residues. Germline-derived CDR1 and CDR2 are SGHRS and YFSETQ. This chain's CDR3 is CASSLHGQVANTEAFF. The CDR3 DNA sequence: TGCGCCAGCAGCTTACATGGACAGGTGGCGAACACTGAAGCTTTCTTT.

The chain couples TRBV5-6 to TRBJ2-2; 12 nucleotides match TRBD2. CDR1 SGHDT and CDR2 YYEEEE come from the germline V gene. This CDR3 has 16 residues. V lost 4 bases and J lost 4; bases outside the gene matches: 5. In DNA form, the CDR3 reads TGTGCCAGCAGCAGCGGACTAGCGGGGTCCACCGGGGAGCTGTTTTTT. Its translation is CASSSGLAGSTGELFF. Using reference TRBV5-6 and TRBJ2-2 for the parts outside the CDR3, the full variable domain is DAGVTQSPTHLIKTRGQQVTLRCSPKSGHDTVSWYQQALGQGPQFIFQYYEEEERQRGNFPDRFSGHQFPNYSSELNVNALLLGDSALYLCASSSGLAGSTGELFFGEGSRLTVL.